The 22 T cell receptor beta chains below were found in one sample sequenced in a study of blood T cells in healthy people across ages. A sample-barcoded 5' primer and a J-beta primer mix were used in a second PCR of about 6 to 12 cycles. Using its own MiXCR run on the 5' RACE reads, TCRdb lists one record per CDR3 protein. In the table there are 850,000 or so distinct CDR3 sequences, about 28% of which are singletons. Sequencing input: blood. These receptors were taken from a woman of 80 years or more in good health.

This clonotype was found a few times. This chain links TRBV21-1 with TRBJ2-5; TRBD1 is the table's D call and was not checked against the DNA. TRBV21-1 counts as a pseudogene. The CDR3 has 14 amino acids. Here the CDR3 DNA reads TGTGCCAGCAGCAAAAGGGACAACCAAGAGACCCAGTACTTC. Residues: CASSKRDNQETQYF.

In this sample, this clonotype turned up a few times. The chain uses TRBV9 and TRBJ2-3; 14 nucleotides match TRBD2. The CDR3 extends over 17 amino acids. Germline values: CDR1 SGDLS, CDR2 YYNGEE. Losses at the gene ends were 0 bases for V and 4 bases for J; bases not matched to a gene: 4. CDR3 in amino acids: CASSVGGLAGVSDTQYF. CDR3 coding DNA: TGTGCCAGCAGCGTAGGGGGACTAGCGGGGGTGTCAGATACGCAGTATTTT.

The chain couples TRBV20-1 to TRBJ1-1; D possibly corresponds to TRBD1 (6 bases). In germline, CDR1 is DFQATT, CDR2 SNEGSKA (reference sequence). The V and J ends lost 1 base and 1 base respectively, with 16 bases between them. The CDR3 runs 16 residues. The CDR3 reads CSARVYGRGSNTEAFF. The CDR3 DNA reads as TGCAGTGCTAGAGTCTATGGCAGGGGCTCGAACACTGAAGCTTTCTTT.

This clonotype has just a few counts. The chain joins TRBV6-5 to TRBJ1-3; no clear D. Germline V CDR1 and CDR2: MNHEY, SVGAGI. Trimming cost V 5 bases and J 3 bases, with 17 bases left between them. CDR3 length: 16 residues. DNA of the CDR3: TGTGCCAGCAGTCCCTCACTGGGCTGGAGTGGAAACACCATATATTTT. It codes for CASSPSLGWSGNTIYF.

This chain uses TRBV6-1 with TRBJ1-1; D is perhaps TRBD1 (5 bases). The CDR3 extends over 15 amino acids. Between the trimmed V and J ends, which lost 4 bases and 4 bases, there was a span of 16 bases. Per germline, CDR1 MNHNS and CDR2 SASEGT. The CDR3 is CASSGPWGIATEAFF. The CDR3 bases are TGTGCCAGCAGTGGCCCCTGGGGGATTGCCACTGAAGCTTTCTTT.

This clonotype was seen many times. The chain joins TRBV9 to TRBJ2-1; D remains ambiguous. Germline CDR1 reads SGDLS; CDR2 reads YYNGEE. The CDR3 is 15 amino acids. Between the trimmed V and J ends, which lost 0 bases and 1 base, there was a span of 8 bases. The CDR3 region is CASSVGGISYNEQFF. The CDR3 DNA sequence: TGTGCCAGCAGCGTAGGTGGGATATCCTACAATGAGCAGTTCTTC.

This clonotype was recorded many times. The V gene is TRBV29-1, the J gene TRBJ2-2; D not certain. Germline loops: CDR1 SQVTM, CDR2 ANQGSEA. The CDR3 sequence is 12 residues long. The CDR3 is CSATLNTGELFF. CDR3 nucleotide sequence: TGCAGTGCTACTCTGAACACCGGGGAGCTGTTTTTT.

This clonotype was counted many times. This chain links TRBV20-1 with TRBJ1-2, with TRBD1 matching over 8 bases. CDR1 is DFQATT, CDR2 SNEGSKA, per germline (reference sequence). The CDR3 extends over 13 amino acids. V was clipped by 3 bases and J by 3 bases; unmatched bases: 3. CDR3 sequence reads: CSARATGDYGYTF. The CDR3 DNA follows: TGCAGTGCTAGGGCGACAGGGGACTATGGCTACACCTTC.

This clonotype was picked up a small number of times. The rearrangement uses TRBV27 and TRBJ2-3; 10 nucleotides line up with TRBD2. Per the germline V gene, CDR1 is MNHEY and CDR2 is SMNVEV (reference sequence). V shed 1 base and J 1 base; nucleotides not matched to a gene: 2. This CDR3 has 16 amino acids. In nucleotides, the CDR3 is TGTGCCAGCAGTTTATATCTAGCGGGGGGCACAGATACGCAGTATTTT. Encoded protein: CASSLYLAGGTDTQYF.

This clonotype has just a few counts. The chain carries TRBV6-2 or TRBV6-3 and TRBJ1-4, with no clear D. V lost 3 bases to trimming and J lost 5 bases, with 13 bases between them. CDR1 is MNHEY and CDR2 is SVGEGT in the germline V gene. The CDR3 length is 15 residues. This CDR3 is CASSYGPRINEKLFF. The CDR3 DNA reads as TGTGCCAGCAGTTATGGACCAAGGATAAATGAAAAACTGTTTTTT.

This clonotype was detected a few times. The CDR3: CSARDWGGAGGSYNEQFF. The CDR3 DNA sequence: TGCAGTGCTAGAGATTGGGGGGGAGCGGGGGGGTCCTACAATGAGCAGTTCTTC. The chain uses TRBV20-1 and TRBJ2-1; TRBD2 matches 10 bases. Germline CDR1 and CDR2: DFQATT and SNEGSKA (reference sequence). V was pared by 0 bases and J by 1 base, with 9 bases of the junction left unmatched. This CDR3 contains 18 residues.

This chain joins TRBV18 and TRBJ2-2; the D call may be TRBD1 or TRBD2 (5 bases each). The V gene lost 1 base and the J gene lost 0 bases, with 15 bases spanning the gap. This CDR3 has 18 residues. CDR1 is KGHSH, CDR2 LQKENI, per germline. The CDR3 loop is CASSPRGSAGTNTGELFF. The CDR3 DNA follows: TGTGCCAGCTCACCACGGGGGTCGGCCGGAACGAACACCGGGGAGCTGTTTTTT.

Comments on this clonotype: A read error may be the cause here, since a much bigger clone is one base away. V gene TRBV5-6 combines with J gene TRBJ2-7; 9 bases are a match to TRBD1. With V trimmed by 6 bases and J by 2 bases, 6 bases remained unmatched. CDR3 length: 14 residues. The germline V gene has CDR1 SGHDT and CDR2 YYEEEE. The CDR3 DNA reads TGTGCCAGCACCATGGGACAGGGCCCCTACGAGCAGTACTTC. As protein: CASTMGQGPYEQYF.

The sample holds one count of this clonotype. This sequence joins TRBV5-1 and TRBJ2-5; possibly TRBD1 or TRBD2 for D (5 bases each). CDR3 length: 15 amino acids. Trimming pared 2 bases from V and 11 bases from J, leaving 22 bases between. CDR1 SGHRS and CDR2 YFSETQ come from the germline V gene. The CDR3 protein is CASSFLGVPLNEQYF. DNA for the CDR3: TGCGCCAGCAGCTTTCTGGGGGTGCCTTTAAATGAGCAGTACTTC. Filled out from reference TRBV5-1 and TRBJ2-5, the complete variable domain reads KAGVTQTPRYLIKTRGQQVTLSCSPISGHRSVSWYQQTPGQGLQFLFEYFSETQRNKGNFPGRFSGRQFSNSRSEMNVSTLELGDSALYLCASSFLGVPLNEQYFGPGTRLLVL.

V gene TRBV10-3 combines with J gene TRBJ1-5; D is perhaps TRBD1 (5 bases). The CDR3 length is 14 residues. Germline V gives CDR1 ENHRY, CDR2 SYGVKD. The V and J ends lost 3 bases and 3 bases respectively, with 9 bases between them. The CDR3 spells CAISDAGSNQPQHF. CDR3 DNA: TGTGCCATCAGTGACGCAGGGTCCAATCAGCCCCAGCATTTT.

Of note for this clonotype: Compared with germline, one end of the junction differs, possibly owing to a read error. This rearrangement joins TRBV20-1 to TRBJ2-7; a possible D gene is TRBD2 (5 bases). Germline V gene lookup returns CDR1 DFQATT and CDR2 SNEGSKA (reference sequence). The CDR3 sequence is 14 residues long. Written as DNA, the CDR3 is TGCAGTGCTGGAGAGGGTGGGCCCTCCTACGAGCAGTACTTC. Its protein is CSAGEGGPSYEQYF.

The chain employs TRBV6-2 or TRBV6-3 and TRBJ2-4, with a tentative D call TRBD1 (6 bases). Trimming removed 5 bases at V and 5 bases at J, with 22 bases between. CDR1 is MNHEY, CDR2 SVGEGT, per germline. This CDR3 has 17 amino acids. CDR3 DNA: TGTGCCAGCAGTCTTTCGCTGGCCGGGACATCCCAAAACATTCAGTACTTC. Protein sequence: CASSLSLAGTSQNIQYF.

V usage is TRBV7-2 and J usage is TRBJ2-5; D remains ambiguous. V lost 1 base and J 5 bases, leaving 17 bases between the germline ends. This CDR3 has 16 amino acids. The germline V gene encodes CDR1 SGHTA and CDR2 FQGNSA. The CDR3 here is CASSLERTAGAETQYF. DNA of the CDR3: TGTGCCAGCAGCTTAGAACGTACCGCAGGCGCGGAGACCCAGTACTTC.

This chain uses TRBV6-2 or TRBV6-3 with TRBJ1-2; no clear D. This CDR3 is 13 amino acids long. Trimming stripped 6 bases from V and 8 bases from J, with 16 bases between. Germline loops: CDR1 MNHEY, CDR2 SVGEGT. The CDR3 loop reads CASRSGPTRGYTF. DNA for the CDR3: TGTGCCAGCAGATCAGGCCCAACGCGGGGCTACACCTTC.

The chain combines TRBV20-1 with TRBJ1-5, with 9 bases fitting TRBD1. V gave up 2 bases and J gave up 5 bases; unmatched junction bases: 13. There are 17 residues in the CDR3. The germline CDR1 and CDR2 sequences are DFQATT and SNEGSKA (reference sequence). The CDR3 DNA is TGCAGTGCTAGACTCACTCGGGACAGGGAAGGAGATCAGCCCCAGCATTTT. Its translation: CSARLTRDREGDQPQHF.

The rearrangement uses TRBV20-1 and TRBJ2-6; D call uncertain. The CDR3 runs to 14 residues. The V gene lost 5 bases and the J gene lost 2 bases, with 10 bases spanning the gap. Germline V lookup: CDR1 DFQATT, CDR2 SNEGSKA (reference sequence). The CDR3 DNA sequence: TGCAGTGCTTGGGCCGTCCCTGGGGCCAACGTCCTGACTTTC. This translates into CSAWAVPGANVLTF.

On this clonotype itself: With a much larger clone just one base away, this may be a read error. This rearrangement joins TRBV29-1 to TRBJ2-5; TRBD2 aligns across 11 bases. Germline assignment: CDR1 SQVTM and CDR2 ANQGSEA. The junction had 12 bases not matched to a gene; V was cut back by 4 bases and J by 11 bases. This CDR3 is 14 amino acids long. The CDR3 spells CSVVVPSGGWKQYF. The CDR3 coding sequence is TGCAGCGTTGTTGTCCCTAGCGGGGGGTGGAAGCAGTACTTC.